This is a list of T cell receptor beta chains from one sample in a study of patients and donors after allogeneic stem cell transplantation. TCRdb redid the calling of the RT-PCR reads with MiXCR, one entry per CDR3 protein. The table includes a few hundred thousand distinct CDR3 sequences, 13% to 15% detected once. Sample: blood, either unsorted or a sorted T cell fraction (not recorded which). The receptor set was obtained from a human donor who was either an allogeneic HSCT recipient or a stem cell or donor lymphocyte infusion donor (not recorded which). It is not recorded whose cells these are; they may come from a transplant donor. The CDR3 runs from the conserved cysteine through the conserved F or W. D genes are given only for firm matches. For some rows the clone size is stated as once, few or many, or as a class when expanded; others skip it.

.,TRBJ2-1,few,TRBV12-3/TRBV12-4,CASTPRTANTYNEQFF,TGTGCCAGCACCCCGCGAACGGCGAACACCTACAATGAGCAGTTCTTC
TRBD1,TRBJ1-6,many,TRBV7-9,CASSLGTGDNNSPLHF,TGTGCCAGCAGCTTGGGGACAGGGGATAATAATTCACCCCTCCACTTT
.,TRBJ2-5,few,TRBV7-2,CASSLTINQETQYF,TGTGCCAGCAGCTTAACGATAAACCAAGAGACCCAGTACTTC
.,TRBJ2-7,many,TRBV6-6,CASSLLYYEQYF,TGTGCCAGCAGCCTACTCTACTACGAGCAGTACTTC
.,TRBJ2-1,many,TRBV24-1,CATSESGRTPNEQFF,TGTGCCACCAGTGAAAGCGGGCGGACCCCTAATGAGCAGTTCTTC
.,TRBJ2-3,few,TRBV4-3,CASSQGGPGTDTQYF,TGCGCCAGCAGCCAAGGGGGCCCGGGCACAGATACGCAGTATTTT
TRBD2,TRBJ2-7,.,TRBV4-2,CASSQDPLAGDYEQYF,TGTGCCAGCAGCCAAGATCCCTTGGCGGGGGATTACGAGCAGTACTTC
.,TRBJ1-6,few,TRBV6-1,CASSGSAGSPLHF,TGTGCCAGCAGTGGCTCAGCGGGTTCACCCCTCCACTTT
TRBD2,TRBJ2-1,.,TRBV20-1,CSALLAGYEQFF,TGCAGTGCTCTACTAGCGGGCTATGAGCAGTTCTTC
.,TRBJ2-2,.,TRBV5-1,CASSLPFDTGELFF,TGCGCCAGCAGCTTGCCGTTTGACACCGGGGAGCTGTTTTTT
TRBD2,TRBJ2-1,.,TRBV20-1,CSAMTSGGPSSYNEQFF,TGCAGTGCAATGACTAGCGGGGGGCCTAGCTCCTACAATGAGCAGTTCTTC
.,TRBJ2-3,many,TRBV5-1,CASSMGSRSSTDTQYF,TGCGCCAGCAGCATGGGGAGTCGCAGCAGCACAGATACGCAGTATTTT
TRBD2,TRBJ2-7,.,TRBV28,CASSSSYSSGRNYEQYF,TGTGCCAGCAGTTCCTCATACTCTAGCGGGAGAAACTACGAGCAGTACTTC
TRBD1,TRBJ1-5,few,TRBV4-2,CASSQVSGGTGGGSQHF,TGTGCCAGCAGCCAAGTTTCTGGCGGGACAGGGGGGGGGTCCCAGCATTTT
.,TRBJ1-5,.,TRBV12-3/TRBV12-4,CASSPVRAGQPQHF,TGTGCCAGCAGCCCCGTTCGAGCCGGGCAGCCCCAGCATTTT
.,TRBJ1-2,.,TRBV28,CASEGNYGYTF,TGTGCCAGCGAGGGAAACTATGGCTACACCTTC
.,TRBJ1-5,few,TRBV5-1,CASSLDGRAKDQPQHF,TGCGCCAGCAGCTTGGATGGCAGGGCGAAGGATCAGCCCCAGCATTTT
.,TRBJ2-1,few,TRBV27,CASSLSIREIGNEQFF,TGTGCCAGCTCTTTATCGATACGAGAGATTGGCAATGAGCAGTTCTTC
.,TRBJ1-5,many,TRBV7-2,CASSQGAGRVHQPQHF,TGTGCCAGCAGCCAAGGGGCGGGGAGGGTCCATCAGCCCCAGCATTTT
.,TRBJ1-5,many,TRBV30,CAWSPKGSQPQHF,TGTGCCTGGAGCCCCAAGGGTAGCCAGCCCCAGCATTTT
.,TRBJ1-6,few,TRBV6-2/TRBV6-3,CASSRGEGVAPLHF,TGTGCCAGCAGCCGCGGTGAGGGGGTTGCACCCCTCCACTTT
.,TRBJ2-6,.,TRBV9,CASSGSLGSGANVLTF,TGTGCCAGCAGCGGTTCCCTAGGTTCTGGGGCCAACGTCCTGACTTTC